Each of the 20 T cell receptor beta chains below was sequenced from the same sample in a study of Tregs in tolerant kidney transplant recipients (dated by TCRdb to the late 2010s). In the paper's terms, the time point label means: blood sample drawn before combined kidney and bone marrow transplant. Receptors were amplified or captured by the immunoSEQ multiplex PCR assay. TCRdb holds this immuneACCESS table with in-frame rearrangements only. Some clones are missing; in checked studies, unresolved V genes explain under half, and the rest has no known cause. The sample table lists tens of thousands of clones, 90% to 95% of them with a count of one. Approximately 0.5% of the sample is in the top ten clones. The specimen was CD4+ T cells from blood, collected before the transplant. These receptors were collected from a human donor who received a combined kidney and bone marrow transplant.

The chain has TRBV7-9 and TRBJ2-5, with 7 bases matching TRBD1. V was pared by 5 bases and J by 5 bases, with 14 bases of the junction left unmatched. The CDR3 runs to 16 residues. Per the germline V gene, CDR1 is SEHNR and CDR2 is FQNEAQ (reference sequence). The CDR3 DNA reads as TGTGCCAGCAGCACCAAAAGAGAAAGGGGGCTGGAGACCCAGTACTTC. Protein: CASSTKRERGLETQYF.

The chain is built from TRBV29-1 and TRBJ1-1; no definite D call. The germline V and J ends were trimmed by 5 bases and 3 bases, with 13 bases remaining between them. Germline CDR1 and CDR2: SQVTM and ANQGSEA. The CDR3 sequence is 13 residues long. The CDR3 nucleotides are TGCAGCGTTCGAATCACAGCGGACACTGAAGCTTTCTTT. It encodes CSVRITADTEAFF. The full variable domain, rest sourced from reference TRBV29-1 and TRBJ1-1, is SAVISQKPSRDICQRGTSLTIQCQVDSQVTMMFWYRQQPGQSLTLIATANQGSEATYESGFVIDKFPISRPNLTFSTLTVSNMSPEDSSIYLCSVRITADTEAFFGQGTRLTVV.

The chain uses TRBV4-1 and TRBJ2-1; D possibly corresponds to TRBD2 (6 bases). Germline loops: CDR1 MGHRA, CDR2 YSYEKL. The CDR3 spans 16 residues. V was shortened by 5 bases and J by 3 bases, with 17 bases between the two germline ends. In DNA form, the CDR3 reads TGCGCCAGCAGCAACCAGAGGCTCGGGAGCTACAATGAGCAGTTCTTC. Translation gives CASSNQRLGSYNEQFF.

In nucleotides, the CDR3 is TGTGCCAGCAGGGCCGGGACAGCTCAGCCCCAGCATTTT. This translates into CASRAGTAQPQHF. The chain is built from TRBV6-6 and TRBJ1-5; 7 bases align to TRBD1. Trimming at V came to 6 bases and at J to 6 bases, leaving 5 bases not matched to a gene. Germline V lookup: CDR1 MNHNY, CDR2 SVGAGI (reference sequence). The CDR3 totals 13 residues.

This clone appeared once. The chain has TRBV11-2 and TRBJ2-5; TRBD2 aligns across 9 bases. CDR3 length: 15 residues. Germline CDR1 is SGHAT and CDR2 is FQNNGV. V gave up 5 bases and J gave up 3 bases; unmatched junction bases: 7. The CDR3: CASSAQGLAKETQYF. CDR3 DNA sequence: TGTGCCAGCAGCGCTCAGGGACTAGCAAAAGAGACCCAGTACTTC.

The table lists this clone with a few counts. V is TRBV30 and J is TRBJ2-3; D is undetermined. Deletions cut 5 bases from V and 5 bases from J, with 8 bases between. The germline V gene encodes CDR1 GTSNPN and CDR2 SVGIG (reference sequence). This CDR3 is built from 11 residues. The CDR3 DNA sequence: TGTGCCTGGGCCCGAGGAGATACGCAGTATTTT. This encodes CAWARGDTQYF. The variable domain in full, completed from reference TRBV30 and TRBJ2-3, reads SQTIHQWPATLVQPVGSPLSLECTVEGTSNPNLYWYRQAAGRGLQLLFYSVGIGQISSEVPQNLSASRPQDRQFILSSKKLLLSDSGFYLCAWARGDTQYFGPGTRLTVL.

Regarding this clone: In the same sample, other DNA sequences code for this CDR3. This chain links TRBV18 with TRBJ1-1, with a weak D call TRBD1 (5 bases). Trimming removed 3 bases at V and 3 bases at J, with 8 bases between. Germline V gene lookup returns CDR1 KGHSH and CDR2 LQKENI. The CDR3 covers 13 residues. The CDR3 DNA sequence: TGTGCCAGCTCACCCGGCAGGGACACTGAAGCTTTCTTT. Amino acids: CASSPGRDTEAFF.

The V gene is TRBV5-6, the J gene TRBJ2-7, with 7 bases aligning to TRBD1. There are 15 residues in the CDR3. After removal of 0 bases from V and 2 bases from J, the junction contained 5 bases not matched to a gene. Germline V CDR1 and CDR2: SGHDT, YYEEEE. The CDR3 sequence: CASSLGGQSTYEQYF. The DNA of the CDR3 is TGTGCCAGCAGCTTGGGGGGACAGAGCACCTACGAGCAGTACTTC.

V gene TRBV20-1 combines with J gene TRBJ2-1; weak D call: TRBD2 (5 bases). The V end lost 3 bases, the J end lost 10 bases, and 10 bases lay between the germline ends. There are 11 residues in the CDR3. The germline gives CDR1 DFQATT, CDR2 SNEGSKA (reference sequence). CDR3 in amino acids: CSASRTGEQFF. DNA of the CDR3: TGCAGTGCTAGTAGGACGGGAGAGCAGTTCTTC.

For this clone: This sample includes further DNA sequences coding for the same CDR3. The chain employs TRBV5-1 and TRBJ1-6; unclear D gene. V lost 4 bases and J 0 bases, leaving 8 bases between the germline ends. CDR3 length: 15 amino acids. Germline V gene data show CDR1 as SGHRS and CDR2 as YFSETQ. CDR3 DNA: TGCGCCAGCAGCACTCATAGCTCCTATAATTCACCCCTCCACTTT. This sequence encodes CASSTHSSYNSPLHF.

Of note for this clone: Other DNA sequences from this sample encode an identical CDR3 as well. The V call is TRBV4-2, the J call TRBJ1-6; 7 bases fit TRBD1. Germline V CDR1 and CDR2: LGHNA, YNFKEQ. This CDR3 is 20 amino acids long. V shed 0 bases, J shed 2 bases, and the junction held 13 bases outside the gene matches. The CDR3 DNA reads TGTGCCAGCAGCCAAGAAGCTGGCCCGGGACAGTTAGCCTATAATTCACCCCTCCACTTT. Translating it yields CASSQEAGPGQLAYNSPLHF.

The chain employs TRBV10-3 and TRBJ2-7; D is perhaps TRBD2 (6 bases). Per the germline V gene, CDR1 is ENHRY and CDR2 is SYGVKD. This CDR3 has 13 amino acids. Trimming pared 3 bases from V and 4 bases from J, leaving 10 bases between. This CDR3 is CAISDQRAYEQYF. CDR3 nucleotide sequence: TGTGCCATCAGTGATCAGCGGGCTTACGAGCAGTACTTC.

The chain employs TRBV15 and TRBJ1-2, with 7 bases aligning to TRBD1. Germline V gene sequence: CDR1 LNHNV, CDR2 YYDKDF (reference sequence). This CDR3 is 13 amino acids long. The V segment lost 1 base and the J segment 8 bases; nucleotides outside the gene matches: 4. In DNA form, the CDR3 reads TGTGCCACCAGCAGAGTAGGGGGCCTGGGCTACACCTTC. It translates to CATSRVGGLGYTF.

The CDR3 sequence is CASSSSAGVNTEAFF. The CDR3 bases are TGTGCCAGCAGCTCATCAGCCGGGGTTAACACTGAAGCTTTCTTT. The chain links TRBV5-5 to TRBJ1-1; D is unresolved. The V gene lost 3 bases and the J gene lost 2 bases, with 14 bases spanning the gap. The CDR3 extends over 15 amino acids. Germline loops: CDR1 SGHKS, CDR2 YYEKEE (reference sequence).

Only a few counts were recorded for this clone. The chain carries TRBV19 and TRBJ2-2; no definite D call. The CDR3 covers 18 residues. The germline gives CDR1 LNHDA, CDR2 SQIVND (reference sequence). V gave up 5 bases and J gave up 0 bases, with 19 bases separating them. This chain's CDR3 is CASSLRHPRIANTGELFF. Here the CDR3 DNA reads TGTGCCAGTAGTCTCAGACATCCTCGCATCGCGAACACCGGGGAGCTGTTTTTT.

V gene TRBV4-1 combines with J gene TRBJ1-2; possibly TRBD1 for D (5 bases). There are 18 residues in the CDR3. The V gene lost 0 bases and the J gene lost 4 bases, with 21 bases spanning the gap. Germline V CDR1 and CDR2: MGHRA, YSYEKL. CDR3 nucleotide sequence: TGCGCCAGCAGCCAAGATAGGCGGGGGTCCCAAAGACTCTATGGCTACACCTTC. It codes for CASSQDRRGSQRLYGYTF.

The rearrangement uses TRBV5-4 and TRBJ2-7, with 9 bases matching TRBD2. J was trimmed by 2 bases and V by 3 bases; bases with no gene match: 9. The CDR3 covers 16 residues. CDR1 and CDR2 from the germline V gene are SGHNT and YYREEE (reference sequence). The CDR3 DNA reads as TGTGCCAGCAGCTGGGGGGTTAGCGGGGGACCCTACGAGCAGTACTTC. It specifies CASSWGVSGGPYEQYF.

The chain has TRBV30 and TRBJ1-4; a possible D gene is TRBD1 (5 bases). V shed 7 bases and J shed 7 bases, with 25 bases lying between them. The CDR3 has 16 amino acids. CDR1 and CDR2 from the germline V gene are GTSNPN and SVGIG (reference sequence). The CDR3 DNA follows: TGTGCCTACACCACCTCCGCAGGGCATTTGGGTGAAAAACTGTTTTTT. Amino acids: CAYTTSAGHLGEKLFF.

V usage is TRBV14 and J usage is TRBJ2-1, with no clear D. V lost 1 base and J 10 bases, leaving 8 bases between the germline ends. The CDR3 consists of 12 residues. Looked up from germline, CDR1 is SGHDN and CDR2 is FVKESK. CDR3 residues: CASSQVLSEQFF. CDR3 bases: TGTGCCAGCAGCCAAGTATTGTCGGAGCAGTTCTTC.

The chain is built from TRBV6-1 and TRBJ2-7; 8 bases match TRBD2. The CDR3 runs to 15 residues. Germline values: CDR1 MNHNS, CDR2 SASEGT. V lost 4 bases to trimming and J lost 2 bases; unmatched junction nucleotides: 7. The CDR3 is CASSGQRGRTYEQYF. The CDR3 nucleotides read TGTGCCAGCAGTGGACAGCGGGGGAGAACCTACGAGCAGTACTTC.